This T cell receptor beta chain emerged from a study of blood T cells in healthy people across ages. PCR was performed a second time for 7 to 11 cycles using a sample-barcoded 5' primer and a J-beta primer mix. In TCRdb, the 5' RACE reads were re-called with MiXCR into one record per CDR3 protein. This table has about 1.5 million distinct CDR3 sequences, approximately 43% appearing once. Study observations and caveats: No conclusive comparison of naive versus antigen-experienced cells was possible with unsorted PBMCs.

CDR3 size: 14 residues. The V and J ends lost 7 bases and 1 base respectively, with 10 bases between them. The V gene's germline CDR1 is SNHLY and CDR2 FYNNEI. As concerns this clonotype: Its antigen is currently unknown.

The receptor comes from a woman aged 18-30 years in good health. The V call is TRBV2, the J call TRBJ2-2, with D perhaps matching TRBD2 (5 bases). The sample was blood. The CDR3 is CASKRAGNTGELFF. The CDR3 nucleotides read TGTGCCAGCAAAAGGGCGGGGAACACCGGGGAGCTGTTTTTT.